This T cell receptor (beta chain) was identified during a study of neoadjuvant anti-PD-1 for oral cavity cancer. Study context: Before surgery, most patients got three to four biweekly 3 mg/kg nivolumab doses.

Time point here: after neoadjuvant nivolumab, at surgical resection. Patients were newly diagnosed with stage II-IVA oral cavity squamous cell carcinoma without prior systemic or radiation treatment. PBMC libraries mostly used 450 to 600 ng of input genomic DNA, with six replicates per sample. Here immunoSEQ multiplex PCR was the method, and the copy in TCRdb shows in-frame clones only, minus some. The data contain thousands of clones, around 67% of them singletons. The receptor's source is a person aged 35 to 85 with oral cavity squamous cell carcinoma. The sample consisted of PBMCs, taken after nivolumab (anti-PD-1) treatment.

This CDR3 is CASSENRRNQPQHF. DNA of the CDR3: TGCGCCAGCAGTGAGAACCGCCGCAATCAGCCCCAGCATTTT. The chain recombines TRBV10-2 with TRBJ1-5, with D hard to call. In germline, CDR1 is WSHSY, CDR2 SAAADI. V lost 2 bases to trimming and J lost 2 bases, with 7 bases between them. The CDR3 covers 14 residues.